One T cell receptor (beta chain) is described in this entry. Its antigen remains unidentified. This sample was taken from a study of shared clonotypes between healthy human individuals. Sequencing used immunoSEQ multiplex PCR; TCRdb keeps in-frame clones, though not all of them. The sample yields around 990,000 clones, roughly 77% seen once. The CDR3 has 17 amino acids. CDR1 SGHNT and CDR2 YYREEE come from the germline V gene (reference sequence). Germline trimming cut 3 bases from V and 5 bases from J; bases unmatched to any gene: 7. Study findings and constraints: Naive subsets typically showed greater estimated richness than memory subsets. Across four donors, naive CD4 shared around 5.4%, naive CD8 more than 3%, memory CD4 more than 2%, memory CD8 0.4% to 0.5%.

Input material: memory CD4+ T cells from PBMCs. Subset defined: CD45RA-negative fraction. The V call is TRBV5-4, the J call TRBJ2-2; 13 nucleotides align to TRBD2. The TCR originated in a man aged 18-30 years in good health. Some clones in this sample may be carry-over from other donors' samples. CDR3 amino acids: CASSSGLAGLRTGELFF. The CDR3 region has the DNA TGTGCCAGCAGCTCGGGACTAGCGGGACTCCGAACCGGGGAGCTGTTTTTT.